Listed below are T cell receptor beta chains from one sample, sequenced in a study of T cell responses to AZD1222 COVID-19 vaccine. The assay was immunoSEQ multiplex PCR, and TCRdb's table has in-frame clones only and misses some. This repertoire shows roughly 140,000 clones, about 90% found once; its top ten account for roughly 5.5%. The material sequenced was peripheral blood, taken on day 0 of AZD1222 vaccination. The receptors were sampled from an adult in good health. Each CDR3 is given with its conserved first and last residue. The D gene is left open where the match is weak.

NA,TRBV7-3,18,TRBJ2-6,TGTGCCAGCAGCCCCTTGGGACAGACTAGCTCTGGGGCCAACGTCCTGACTTTC,CASSPLGQTSSGANVLTF
NA,TRBV7-3,15,TRBJ1-3,TGTGCCAGCAGCCCGTTTCCGGGAGCTGGAAACACCATATATTTT,CASSPFPGAGNTIYF
NA,TRBV7-2,13,TRBJ2-1,TGTGCCAGCAGCTCAGACTTCTACAATGAGCAGTTCTTC,CASSSDFYNEQFF
TRBD2,TRBV15,16,TRBJ2-1,TGTGCCACCAGCAGAGAGTTAGCGGGAATTTACAATGAGCAGTTCTTC,CATSRELAGIYNEQFF
TRBD1,TRBV3-1/TRBV3-2,15,TRBJ2-1,TGTGCCAGCAGCCATTCAGCGACAGGGATGGATGAGCAGTTCTTC,CASSHSATGMDEQFF
NA,TRBV19,14,TRBJ1-1,TGTGCCAGTAGTATACGAGGGGGGAACACTGAAGCTTTCTTT,CASSIRGGNTEAFF
NA,TRBV28,14,TRBJ2-2,TGTGCCAGAAAACCCGAAAGAATCCCCGGGGAGCTGTTTTTT,CARKPERIPGELFF
TRBD2,TRBV5-1,18,TRBJ2-6,TGCGCCAGCAGACCGCGGGAAGGGAGGGCCACCGGGGCCAACGTCCTGACTTTC,CASRPREGRATGANVLTF
TRBD1,TRBV28,15,TRBJ1-2,TGTGCCAGCAGTTTGAGGGACAGGGACGTCTATGGCTACACCTTC,CASSLRDRDVYGYTF
TRBD1,TRBV6-2/TRBV6-3,16,TRBJ2-7,TGTGCCAGCAGTTACTCTCCGACAGGGCCGGGGCGCGAGCAGTACTTC,CASSYSPTGPGREQYF
NA,TRBV2,15,TRBJ1-3,TGTGCCAGCAGTGGAGCCGGGGGAGCTGGAAACACCATATATTTT,CASSGAGGAGNTIYF
NA,TRBV7-2,14,TRBJ1-5,TGTGCCAGCAGCTGGGGGGGGGAGGGGCAGCCCCAGCATTTT,CASSWGGEGQPQHF
NA,TRBV4-2,16,TRBJ1-2,TGTGCCAGCAGCCAAGATCGGTTCCCACTAGGTTATGGCTACACCTTC,CASSQDRFPLGYGYTF